The 28 T cell receptor beta chains reported below all come from one sample, sequenced in a study of shared clonotypes between healthy human individuals. Only in-frame clones appear in the TCRdb table, and some are missing; sequencing was by immunoSEQ multiplex PCR. This table has some 450,000 clones, 77% appearing once. Sequenced material: PBMCs. These TCRs come from a woman in her 40s in good health. Some clones in this sample may be carry-over from other donors' samples.

In this sample, this clone turned up once. This chain uses TRBV7-9 with TRBJ2-7; 9 bases align to TRBD2. Germline trimming cut 4 bases from V and 2 bases from J; bases unmatched to any gene: 12. This CDR3 has 17 amino acids. Per germline, CDR1 SEHNR and CDR2 FQNEAQ (reference sequence). The CDR3: CASSSLGSASGTYEQYF. CDR3 bases: TGTGCCAGCAGCTCCTTGGGGTCGGCTAGCGGGACCTACGAGCAGTACTTC.

The chain is built from TRBV7-9 and TRBJ1-4; D remains ambiguous. Germline loops: CDR1 SEHNR, CDR2 FQNEAQ (reference sequence). CDR3 length: 13 amino acids. Trimming stripped 3 bases from V and 3 bases from J, with 5 bases between. The CDR3 DNA follows: TGTGCCAGCAGCTTTCCCTCTAATGAAAAACTGTTTTTT. The encoded protein is CASSFPSNEKLFF.

This clone was counted only a few times. V gene TRBV5-1 combines with J gene TRBJ2-2; a possible D gene is TRBD2 (6 bases). V was cut by 0 bases and J by 7 bases, with 10 bases left in between. CDR3 size: 14 residues. Per germline, CDR1 SGHRS and CDR2 YFSETQ. Written as DNA, the CDR3 is TGCGCCAGCAGCTTGGGCGTGGAGGGCGGGGAGCTGTTTTTT. This codes for CASSLGVEGGELFF.

This rearrangement joins TRBV5-1 to TRBJ2-5; unclear D gene. CDR1 is SGHRS and CDR2 is YFSETQ in the germline V gene. Trimming stripped 4 bases from V and 5 bases from J, with 24 bases between. The CDR3 is made up of 17 amino acids. CDR3 sequence reads: CASSPALGLLSKETQYF. CDR3 DNA: TGCGCCAGCAGCCCCGCATTGGGGTTGCTTTCGAAGGAGACCCAGTACTTC. The full variable domain, rest sourced from reference TRBV5-1 and TRBJ2-5, is KAGVTQTPRYLIKTRGQQVTLSCSPISGHRSVSWYQQTPGQGLQFLFEYFSETQRNKGNFPGRFSGRQFSNSRSEMNVSTLELGDSALYLCASSPALGLLSKETQYFGPGTRLLVL.

The chain recombines TRBV7-2 with TRBJ2-3; D is perhaps TRBD2 (5 bases). This CDR3 region has 14 residues. Germline V gene data show CDR1 as SGHTA and CDR2 as FQGNSA. Deletions cut 3 bases from V and 6 bases from J, with 13 bases between. The CDR3 spells CASSFSRSGDTQYF. CDR3 DNA sequence: TGTGCCAGCAGCTTTAGCAGATCGGGGGATACGCAGTATTTT.

The V and J genes are TRBV5-1 and TRBJ2-7; D gene uncertain. CDR3 length: 14 amino acids. Looked up from germline, CDR1 is SGHRS and CDR2 is YFSETQ. Trimming took off 0 bases at V and 2 bases at J, with 9 bases between the two ends. The CDR3 DNA is TGCGCCAGCAGCTTGGATGGGGATACCTACGAGCAGTACTTC. Translating gives CASSLDGDTYEQYF. Full variable domain (remainder filled in from reference TRBV5-1 and TRBJ2-7): KAGVTQTPRYLIKTRGQQVTLSCSPISGHRSVSWYQQTPGQGLQFLFEYFSETQRNKGNFPGRFSGRQFSNSRSEMNVSTLELGDSALYLCASSLDGDTYEQYFGPGTRLTVT.

V and J are TRBV7-2 and TRBJ1-2; D uncertain. Germline V gene data show CDR1 as SGHTA and CDR2 as FQGNSA. The CDR3 contains 15 residues. Trimming removed 5 bases at V and 0 bases at J, with 13 bases between. In DNA form, the CDR3 reads TGTGCCAGCAGCCCAGGCTGGATCTCTAACTATGGCTACACCTTC. Translation: CASSPGWISNYGYTF. Looking up the rest from reference TRBV7-2 and TRBJ1-2 gives the full variable domain: GAGVSQSPSNKVTEKGKDVELRCDPISGHTALYWYRQSLGQGLEFLIYFQGNSAPDKSGLPSDRFSAERTGGSVSTLTIQRTQQEDSAVYLCASSPGWISNYGYTFGSGTRLTVV.

The table lists this clone with a few counts. The V and J genes are TRBV5-1 and TRBJ1-1; D is uncertain. The CDR3 runs to 13 residues. CDR1 is SGHRS and CDR2 is YFSETQ in the germline V gene. V lost 4 bases and J lost 2, with 9 bases in between. The CDR3 spells CASSIKENTEAFF. The CDR3 DNA is TGCGCCAGCAGCATCAAAGAAAACACTGAAGCTTTCTTT. Supplemented by reference TRBV5-1 and TRBJ1-1, the full variable domain reads KAGVTQTPRYLIKTRGQQVTLSCSPISGHRSVSWYQQTPGQGLQFLFEYFSETQRNKGNFPGRFSGRQFSNSRSEMNVSTLELGDSALYLCASSIKENTEAFFGQGTRLTVV.

The rearrangement links TRBV20-1 to TRBJ2-2, with a possible D match to TRBD2 (5 bases). Trimming removed 5 bases from V and 7 bases from J, with 8 bases in between. The germline CDR1 and CDR2 sequences are DFQATT and SNEGSKA (reference sequence). The CDR3 is 11 residues long. The CDR3 DNA follows: TGCAGTGCTTCCCGGGACGGGGAGCTGTTTTTT. Translating gives CSASRDGELFF.

The rearrangement uses TRBV11-2 and TRBJ2-7, with D hard to call. With 4 bases removed from V and 4 bases from J, the gap between germline ends came to 17 bases. The CDR3 length is 15 residues. Germline assignment: CDR1 SGHAT and CDR2 FQNNGV. CDR3 coding DNA: TGTGCCAGCAGCTCCGGAAGGGCCAGTACGTACGAGCAGTACTTC. This sequence encodes CASSSGRASTYEQYF.

This clone was seen a handful of times. The V gene is TRBV28, the J gene TRBJ2-5; 9 nucleotides align to TRBD1. V lost 5 bases and J lost 5; bases outside the gene matches: 6. Germline V lookup: CDR1 MDHEN, CDR2 SYDVKM. The CDR3 length is 14 residues. The CDR3 protein is CASSNRGREETQYF. CDR3 in DNA: TGTGCCAGCAGTAACAGGGGGCGGGAGGAGACCCAGTACTTC.

The chain combines TRBV7-2 with TRBJ2-1; D is uncertain. CDR1 is SGHTA, CDR2 FQGNSA, per germline. Trimming took off 0 bases at V and 7 bases at J, with 7 bases between the two ends. This CDR3 comprises 13 residues. CDR3 nucleotide sequence: TGTGCCAGCAGCTTAGCGTTGTTAAATGAGCAGTTCTTC. Protein product: CASSLALLNEQFF.

The chain employs TRBV6-6 and TRBJ2-7; 11 bases are a match to TRBD2. Germline V CDR1 and CDR2: MNHNY, SVGAGI (reference sequence). CDR3 length: 13 residues. The J segment lost 6 bases and the V segment lost 8 bases, leaving 6 bases of the junction unmatched. CDR3 loop: CASSNLAGGEQYF. DNA of the CDR3: TGTGCCAGCTCAAACCTAGCGGGAGGCGAGCAGTACTTC.

The gene calls are TRBV18 and TRBJ1-1; no definite D call. CDR3 size: 14 residues. Germline loops: CDR1 KGHSH, CDR2 LQKENI. Between the trimmed V and J ends, which lost 2 bases and 0 bases, there was a span of 7 bases. The CDR3 region has the DNA TGTGCCAGCTCACCAGGTACTATGAACACTGAAGCTTTCTTT. Protein product: CASSPGTMNTEAFF.

V and J are TRBV5-1 and TRBJ2-1; D not certain. With 7 bases removed from V and 9 bases from J, the gap between germline ends came to 11 bases. The germline CDR1 and CDR2 sequences are SGHRS and YFSETQ. There are 11 residues in the CDR3. CDR3 nucleotide sequence: TGCGCCAGCCGCCTAGGAGTTGAGCAGTTCTTC. Protein: CASRLGVEQFF.

The chain couples TRBV9 to TRBJ2-5, with D possibly TRBD1 on 6 matching bases. Between the trimmed V and J ends, which lost 6 bases and 0 bases, there was a span of 9 bases. The V gene's germline CDR1 is SGDLS and CDR2 YYNGEE. The CDR3 covers 13 residues. The CDR3, as DNA: TGTGCCAGCAACCAGGGGTACCAAGAGACCCAGTACTTC. Its translation is CASNQGYQETQYF.

On this clone: A read error likely explains this, since a far larger clone differs by one base. Other DNA sequences in the same sample also yield this CDR3. The genes are TRBV9 and TRBJ1-3; D not resolved. Germline V gene data show CDR1 as SGDLS and CDR2 as YYNGEE. V lost 2 bases and J lost 1, with 19 bases in between. The CDR3 is 18 amino acids. This CDR3 is CASSVGWESRRSGNTIYF. In DNA, the CDR3 is TGTGCCAGCAGCGTGGGTTGGGAGTCCAGGCGTTCTGGAAACACCATATATTTT.

This clone occurred many times. The CDR3 DNA follows: TGTGCCAGCAGTGGTGGCAGTCGGGAAGGAAACACCATATATTTT. This sequence encodes CASSGGSREGNTIYF. The chain recombines TRBV2 with TRBJ1-3; D uncertain. The germline V gene encodes CDR1 SNHLY and CDR2 FYNNEI. The CDR3 loop spans 15 amino acids. Trimming took 4 bases from V and 4 from J, leaving 14 bases between them.

Worth noting for this clone: Other DNA variants within this sample encode the same CDR3. The rearrangement joins TRBV30 to TRBJ2-7; the D is unclear. V shed 3 bases and J shed 3 bases, with 6 bases lying between them. Germline V gene lookup returns CDR1 GTSNPN and CDR2 SVGIG (reference sequence). The CDR3 consists of 11 residues. CDR3 sequence: CAWSANYEQYF. CDR3 coding DNA: TGTGCCTGGAGCGCTAACTACGAGCAGTACTTC.

As to this clone: A much larger clone sits a single nucleotide away, making a read error possible. CDR3: CASCGTESFNEQLF. The DNA of the CDR3 is TGTGCCAGCTGTGGGACCGAGAGCTTCAATGAGCAGCTCTTC. V is TRBV2 and J is TRBJ2-1; possibly TRBD1 or TRBD2 for D (5 bases each). This CDR3 has 14 amino acids. Germline CDR1 is SNHLY and CDR2 is FYNNEI.

The V and J genes are TRBV7-2 and TRBJ2-7, with TRBD2 as a possible D gene (6 bases). Looked up from germline, CDR1 is SGHTA and CDR2 is FQGNSA. The CDR3 loop spans 16 amino acids. V lost 0 bases to trimming and J lost 2 bases, with 14 bases between them. The CDR3 DNA follows: TGTGCCAGCAGCTTAGCCGCTAGCGAGCTTACCTACGAGCAGTACTTC. Translating gives CASSLAASELTYEQYF. The whole variable domain, filled in from reference TRBV7-2 and TRBJ2-7, reads GAGVSQSPSNKVTEKGKDVELRCDPISGHTALYWYRQSLGQGLEFLIYFQGNSAPDKSGLPSDRFSAERTGGSVSTLTIQRTQQEDSAVYLCASSLAASELTYEQYFGPGTRLTVT.

A note on this clone: A read error may be the cause here, since a much bigger clone is one base away. The gene calls are TRBV7-7 and TRBJ2-5, with a weak D call TRBD2 (5 bases). Germline CDR1 SSHAT, CDR2 FNYEAQ (reference sequence). V lost 3 bases and J lost 2, with 10 bases in between. CDR3 length: 14 amino acids. The CDR3 nucleotides are TGTGCCAGCAGCTTCGGAGCGGAACAAGAGACCCAGTACTTC. Its translation: CASSFGAEQETQYF. Full variable domain (outside the CDR3, taken from reference TRBV7-7 and TRBJ2-5): GAGVSQSPRYKVTKRGQDVTLRCDPISSHATLYWYQQALGQGPEFLTYFNYEAQPDKSGLPSDRFSAERPEGSISTLTIQRTEQRDSAMYRCASSFGAEQETQYFGPGTRLLVL.

The genes are TRBV7-2 and TRBJ2-1, with D unclear. Germline values: CDR1 SGHTA, CDR2 FQGNSA. The CDR3 runs 13 residues. Trimming took 5 bases from V and 2 from J, leaving 7 bases between them. DNA of the CDR3: TGTGCCAGCAGCCGGACCCCCTACAATGAGCAGTTCTTC. It is translated as CASSRTPYNEQFF.

This clone was seen many times. Other DNA variants within this sample encode the same CDR3. The chain has TRBV18 and TRBJ1-1, with D hard to call. This CDR3 is built from 13 residues. V was cut by 4 bases and J by 7 bases, with 13 bases left in between. Germline CDR1 KGHSH, CDR2 LQKENI. CDR3 DNA: TGTGCCAGCTCACAACAGCTGAACGGTGAAGCTTTCTTT. Encoded protein: CASSQQLNGEAFF. Full variable domain (remainder filled in from reference TRBV18 and TRBJ1-1): NAGVMQNPRHLVRRRGQEARLRCSPMKGHSHVYWYRQLPEEGLKFMVYLQKENIIDESGMPKERFSAEFPKEGPSILRIQQVVRGDSAAYFCASSQQLNGEAFFGQGTRLTVV.

CDR3 residues: CASSLSGRAGETQYF. As DNA, the CDR3 is TGTGCCAGCAGCTTAAGTGGGAGGGCCGGAGAGACCCAGTACTTC. This chain connects TRBV7-9 to TRBJ2-5; 7 positions agree with TRBD2. Unmatched junction bases numbered 7, after V lost 2 bases and J lost 4 bases. The length of the CDR3 is 15 residues. Germline CDR1 reads SEHNR; CDR2 reads FQNEAQ (reference sequence).

The chain is built from TRBV4-1 and TRBJ2-2, with D perhaps TRBD1 (6 bases). This CDR3 is 16 amino acids long. Trimming removed 3 bases from V and 6 bases from J, with 17 bases in between. Germline V lookup: CDR1 MGHRA, CDR2 YSYEKL. CDR3 nucleotide sequence: TGCGCCAGCAGCCAGCCAGCCAGGGGAACACCCGGGGAGCTGTTTTTT. As protein: CASSQPARGTPGELFF.

The chain joins TRBV25-1 to TRBJ1-2, with D hard to call. Germline V lookup: CDR1 MGHDK, CDR2 SYGVNS. The CDR3 runs to 15 residues. Trimming removed 6 bases from V and 0 bases from J, with 14 bases in between. CDR3 sequence: CASRENGVSNYGYTF. In DNA form, the CDR3 reads TGTGCCAGCAGGGAAAACGGAGTTTCTAACTATGGCTACACCTTC.

This clone was found a few times. The chain is built from TRBV28 and TRBJ1-5; no clear D. Between the trimmed V and J ends, which lost 5 bases and 9 bases, there was a span of 8 bases. The length of the CDR3 is 11 residues. Germline CDR1 is MDHEN and CDR2 is SYDVKM. The CDR3 coding sequence is TGTGCCAGCAGTCTAGTAGGGCCCCAGCATTTT. Protein product: CASSLVGPQHF.